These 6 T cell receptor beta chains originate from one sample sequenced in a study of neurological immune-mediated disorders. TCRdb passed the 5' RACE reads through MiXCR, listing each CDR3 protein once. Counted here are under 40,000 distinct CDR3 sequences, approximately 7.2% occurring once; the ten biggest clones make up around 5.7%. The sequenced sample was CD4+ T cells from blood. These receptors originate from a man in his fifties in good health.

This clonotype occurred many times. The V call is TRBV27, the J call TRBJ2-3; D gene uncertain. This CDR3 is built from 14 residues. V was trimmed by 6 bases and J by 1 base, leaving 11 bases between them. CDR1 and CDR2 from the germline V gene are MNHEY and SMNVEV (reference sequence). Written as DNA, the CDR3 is TGTGCCAGCAGGGGTAGTATAGGCACAGATACGCAGTATTTT. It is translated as CASRGSIGTDTQYF.

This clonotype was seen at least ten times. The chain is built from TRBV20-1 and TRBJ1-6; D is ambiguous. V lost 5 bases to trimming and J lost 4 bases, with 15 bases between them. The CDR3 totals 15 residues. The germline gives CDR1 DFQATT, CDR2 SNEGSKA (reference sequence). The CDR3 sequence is CSAPLPTRYNSPLHF. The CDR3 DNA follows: TGCAGTGCTCCTCTGCCAACTCGTTATAATTCACCCCTCCACTTT.

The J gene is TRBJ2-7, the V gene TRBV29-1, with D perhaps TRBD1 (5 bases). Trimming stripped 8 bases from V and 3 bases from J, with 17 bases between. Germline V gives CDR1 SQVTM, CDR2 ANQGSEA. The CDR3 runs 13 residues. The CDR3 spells CSLRQGSDYEQYF. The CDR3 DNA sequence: TGCAGCCTTAGGCAGGGTTCGGACTACGAGCAGTACTTC.

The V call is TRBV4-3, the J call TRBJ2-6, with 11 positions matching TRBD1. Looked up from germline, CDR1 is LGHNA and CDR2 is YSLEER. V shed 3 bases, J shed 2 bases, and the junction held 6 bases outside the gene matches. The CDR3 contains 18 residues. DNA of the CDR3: TGCGCCAGCAGCCAGGGGACAGGGGGTTCGGCTGGGGCCAACGTCCTGACTTTC. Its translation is CASSQGTGGSAGANVLTF.

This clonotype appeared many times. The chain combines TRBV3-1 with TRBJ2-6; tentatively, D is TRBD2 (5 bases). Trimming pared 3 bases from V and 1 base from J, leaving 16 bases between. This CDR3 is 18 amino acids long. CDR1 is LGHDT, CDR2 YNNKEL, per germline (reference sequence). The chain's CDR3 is CASSQQAWVASGANVLTF. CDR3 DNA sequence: TGTGCCAGCAGCCAGCAAGCGTGGGTAGCGTCTGGGGCCAACGTCCTGACTTTC. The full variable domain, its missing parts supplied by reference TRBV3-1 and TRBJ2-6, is DTAVSQTPKYLVTQMGNDKSIKCEQNLGHDTMYWYKQDSKKFLKIMFSYNNKELIINETVPNRFSPKSPDKAHLNLHINSLELGDSAVYFCASSQQAWVASGANVLTFGAGSRLTVL.

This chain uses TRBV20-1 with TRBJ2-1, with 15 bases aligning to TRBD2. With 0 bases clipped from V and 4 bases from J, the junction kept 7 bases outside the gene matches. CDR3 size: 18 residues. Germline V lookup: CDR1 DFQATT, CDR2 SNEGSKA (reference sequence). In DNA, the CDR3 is TGCAGTGCTAGAGATCCGATTGGGACTAGCGGGAGGTACAATGAGCAGTTCTTC. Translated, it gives CSARDPIGTSGRYNEQFF.